Described below is a single TCR beta chain sequence and its context. The sample is drawn from a study of chemoradiotherapy in HPV16-positive cancers. Germline-derived CDR1 and CDR2 are SGHTA and FQGNSA. The V gene end was trimmed by 6 bases and the J gene end by 3 bases; junction bases not matched to a gene: 7. The CDR3 covers 14 residues. Assay: immunoSEQ multiplex PCR; the TCRdb copy retains only in-frame clones and omits some. This sample has 12,000 or so clones, with 86% found just once. The source was blood, collected from a patient who underwent chemoradiotherapy. The clonotype comes from a human donor with HPV-associated anogenital cancer. The chain joins TRBV7-2 to TRBJ1-2, with 7 bases aligning to TRBD1. The CDR3 DNA follows: TGTGCCAGCAGTCAAAAGGGACAGTACTATGGCTACACCTTC. Translation gives CASSQKGQYYGYTF.